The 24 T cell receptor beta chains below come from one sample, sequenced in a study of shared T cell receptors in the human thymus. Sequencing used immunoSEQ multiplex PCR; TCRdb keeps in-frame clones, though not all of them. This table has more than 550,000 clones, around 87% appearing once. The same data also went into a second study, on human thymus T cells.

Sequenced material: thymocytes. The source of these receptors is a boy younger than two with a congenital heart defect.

CDR3 sequence: CASSFDRRNTEAFF. In DNA, the CDR3 is TGTGCCAGCAGCTTCGACAGGCGGAACACTGAAGCTTTCTTT. The J gene is TRBJ1-1, the V gene TRBV14, with a weak D call TRBD1 (6 bases). The germline V and J ends were trimmed by 5 bases and 1 base, with 11 bases remaining between them. From germline, CDR1 is SGHDN and CDR2 FVKESK. The CDR3 is 14 residues long.

The CDR3 nucleotides read TGCGCCAGCAGCCTTCGACAGGCCCCGCTGAACACTGAAGCTTTCTTT. As protein: CASSLRQAPLNTEAFF. The chain employs TRBV5-1 and TRBJ1-1; tentatively, D is TRBD1 (6 bases). The length of the CDR3 is 16 residues. V shed 4 bases and J shed 0 bases, with 16 bases lying between them. The germline gives CDR1 SGHRS, CDR2 YFSETQ.

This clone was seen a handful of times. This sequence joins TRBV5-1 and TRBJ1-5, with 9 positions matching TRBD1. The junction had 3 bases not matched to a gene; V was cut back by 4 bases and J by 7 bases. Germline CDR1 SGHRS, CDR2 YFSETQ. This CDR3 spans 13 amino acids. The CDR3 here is CASSPDRGQPQHF. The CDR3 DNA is TGCGCCAGCAGCCCGGACAGGGGACAGCCCCAGCATTTT.

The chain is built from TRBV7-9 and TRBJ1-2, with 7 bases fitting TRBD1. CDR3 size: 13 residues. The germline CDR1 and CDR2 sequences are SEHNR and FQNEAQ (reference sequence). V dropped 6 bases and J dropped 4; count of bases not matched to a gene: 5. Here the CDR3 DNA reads TGTGCCAGCAGGCAACAGGGGATCTATGGCTACACCTTC. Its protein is CASRQQGIYGYTF.

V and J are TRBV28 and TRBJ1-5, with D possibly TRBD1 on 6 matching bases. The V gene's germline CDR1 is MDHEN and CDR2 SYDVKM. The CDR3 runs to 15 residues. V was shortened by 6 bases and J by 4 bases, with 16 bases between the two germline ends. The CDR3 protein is CASSRTGFRNQPQHF. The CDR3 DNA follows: TGTGCCAGCAGCAGAACAGGGTTTAGGAATCAGCCCCAGCATTTT. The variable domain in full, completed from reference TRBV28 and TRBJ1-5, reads DVKVTQSSRYLVKRTGEKVFLECVQDMDHENMFWYRQDPGLGLRLIYFSYDVKMKEKGDIPEGYSVSREKKERFSLILESASTNQTSMYLCASSRTGFRNQPQHFGDGTRLSIL.

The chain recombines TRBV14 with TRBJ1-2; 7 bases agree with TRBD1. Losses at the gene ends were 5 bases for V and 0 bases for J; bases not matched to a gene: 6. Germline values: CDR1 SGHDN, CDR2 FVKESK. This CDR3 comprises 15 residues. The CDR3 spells CASSKQGPTNYGYTF. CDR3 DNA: TGTGCCAGCAGCAAACAGGGGCCGACTAACTATGGCTACACCTTC.

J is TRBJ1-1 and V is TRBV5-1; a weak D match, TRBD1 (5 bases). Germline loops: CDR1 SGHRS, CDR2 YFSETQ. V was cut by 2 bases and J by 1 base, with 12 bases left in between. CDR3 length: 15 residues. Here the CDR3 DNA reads TGCGCCAGCAGCTTCGAACAGGTTAGGAACACTGAAGCTTTCTTT. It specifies CASSFEQVRNTEAFF. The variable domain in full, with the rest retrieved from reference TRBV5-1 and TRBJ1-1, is KAGVTQTPRYLIKTRGQQVTLSCSPISGHRSVSWYQQTPGQGLQFLFEYFSETQRNKGNFPGRFSGRQFSNSRSEMNVSTLELGDSALYLCASSFEQVRNTEAFFGQGTRLTVV.

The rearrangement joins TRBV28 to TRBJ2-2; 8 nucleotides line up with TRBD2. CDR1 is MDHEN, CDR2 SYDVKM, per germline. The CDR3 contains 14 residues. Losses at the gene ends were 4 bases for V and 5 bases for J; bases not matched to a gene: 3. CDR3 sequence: CASSSGGGTGELFF. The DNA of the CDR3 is TGTGCCAGCAGTTCCGGGGGGGGGACCGGGGAGCTGTTTTTT.

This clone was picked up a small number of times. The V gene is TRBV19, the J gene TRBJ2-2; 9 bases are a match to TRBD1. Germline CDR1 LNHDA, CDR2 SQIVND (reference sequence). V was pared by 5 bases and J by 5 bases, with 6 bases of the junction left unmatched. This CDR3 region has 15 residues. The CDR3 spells CASSDRDRETGELFF. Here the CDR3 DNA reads TGTGCCAGTAGTGACCGGGACAGGGAGACCGGGGAGCTGTTTTTT.

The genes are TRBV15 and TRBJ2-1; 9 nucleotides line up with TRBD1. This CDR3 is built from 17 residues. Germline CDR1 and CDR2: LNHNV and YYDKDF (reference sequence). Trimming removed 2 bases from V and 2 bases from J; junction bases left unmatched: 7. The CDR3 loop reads CATSRRSGTGPYNEQFF. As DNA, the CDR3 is TGTGCCACCAGCAGACGATCCGGGACAGGGCCCTACAATGAGCAGTTCTTC.

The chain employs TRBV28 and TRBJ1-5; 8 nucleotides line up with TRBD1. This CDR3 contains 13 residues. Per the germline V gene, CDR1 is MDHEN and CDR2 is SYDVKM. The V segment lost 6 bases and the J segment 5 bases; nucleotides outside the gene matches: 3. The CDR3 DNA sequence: TGTGCCAGCAGAGAACAGGGGGATCAGCCCCAGCATTTT. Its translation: CASREQGDQPQHF.

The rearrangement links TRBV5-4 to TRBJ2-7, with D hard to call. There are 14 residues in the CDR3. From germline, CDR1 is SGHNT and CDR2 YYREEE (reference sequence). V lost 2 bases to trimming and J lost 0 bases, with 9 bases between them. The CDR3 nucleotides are TGTGCCAGCAGCTTAAATCCCTCCTCCTACGAGCAGTACTTC. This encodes CASSLNPSSYEQYF.

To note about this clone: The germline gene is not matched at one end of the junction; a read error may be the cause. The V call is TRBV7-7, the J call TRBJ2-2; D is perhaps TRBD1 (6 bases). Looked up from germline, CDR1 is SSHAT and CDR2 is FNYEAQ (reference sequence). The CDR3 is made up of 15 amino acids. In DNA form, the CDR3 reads TGTGCTAGCAGCTCTTCACAGGGACGCACCGGGGAGCTGTTTTTT. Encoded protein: CASSSSQGRTGELFF.

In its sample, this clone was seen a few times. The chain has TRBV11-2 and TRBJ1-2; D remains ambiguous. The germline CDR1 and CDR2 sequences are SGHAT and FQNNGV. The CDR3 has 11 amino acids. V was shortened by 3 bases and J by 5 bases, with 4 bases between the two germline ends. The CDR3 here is CASSFEYGYTF. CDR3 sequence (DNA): TGTGCCAGCAGCTTCGAGTATGGCTACACCTTC.

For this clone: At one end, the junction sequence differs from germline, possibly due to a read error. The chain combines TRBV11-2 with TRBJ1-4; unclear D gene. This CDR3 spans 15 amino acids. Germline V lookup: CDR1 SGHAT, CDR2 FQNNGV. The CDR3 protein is CSSSFHMRGNEKLFF. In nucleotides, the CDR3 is TGTTCCAGCAGCTTCCACATGCGCGGTAATGAAAAACTGTTTTTT.

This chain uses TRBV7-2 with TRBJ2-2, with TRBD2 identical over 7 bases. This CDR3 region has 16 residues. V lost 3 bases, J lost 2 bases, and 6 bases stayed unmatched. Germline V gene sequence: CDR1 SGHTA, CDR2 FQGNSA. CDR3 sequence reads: CASSFKRGINTGELFF. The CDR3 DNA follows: TGTGCCAGCAGCTTTAAGCGGGGTATAAACACCGGGGAGCTGTTTTTT.

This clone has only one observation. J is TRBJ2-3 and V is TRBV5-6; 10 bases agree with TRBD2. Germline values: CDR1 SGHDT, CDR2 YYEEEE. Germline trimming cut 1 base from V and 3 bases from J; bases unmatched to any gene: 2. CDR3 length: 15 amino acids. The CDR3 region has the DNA TGTGCCAGCAGCTTGCTAGCGGGAGCAACAGATACGCAGTATTTT. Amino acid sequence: CASSLLAGATDTQYF.

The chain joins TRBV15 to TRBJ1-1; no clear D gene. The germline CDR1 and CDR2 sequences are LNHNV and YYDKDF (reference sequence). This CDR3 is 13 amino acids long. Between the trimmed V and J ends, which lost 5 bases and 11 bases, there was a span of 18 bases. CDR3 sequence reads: CATSLTRGSRAFF. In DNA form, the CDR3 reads TGTGCCACCAGCCTGACACGGGGATCGAGGGCTTTCTTT.

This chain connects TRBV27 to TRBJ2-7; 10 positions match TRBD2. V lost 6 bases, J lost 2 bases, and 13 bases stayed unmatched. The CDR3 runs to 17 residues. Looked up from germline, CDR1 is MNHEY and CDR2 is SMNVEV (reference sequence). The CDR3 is CASRHPGIAGGPYEQYF. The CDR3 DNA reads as TGTGCCAGCAGACACCCCGGGATAGCGGGAGGTCCCTACGAGCAGTACTTC.

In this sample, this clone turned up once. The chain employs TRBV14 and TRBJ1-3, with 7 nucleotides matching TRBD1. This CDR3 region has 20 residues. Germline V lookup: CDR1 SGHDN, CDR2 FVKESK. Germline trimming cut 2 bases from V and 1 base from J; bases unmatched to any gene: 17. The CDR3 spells CASSQQNQNGTVNSGNTIYF. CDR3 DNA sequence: TGTGCCAGCAGCCAACAAAACCAAAACGGGACAGTGAATTCTGGAAACACCATATATTTT.

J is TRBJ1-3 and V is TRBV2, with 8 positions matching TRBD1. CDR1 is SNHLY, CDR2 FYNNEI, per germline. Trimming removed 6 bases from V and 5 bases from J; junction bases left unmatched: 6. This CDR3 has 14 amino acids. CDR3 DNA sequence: TGTGCCAGCAGGAGCCGGGACAGGAGAAACACCATATATTTT. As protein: CASRSRDRRNTIYF.

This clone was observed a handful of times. The CDR3 DNA is TGCGCCAGCAGCCGGACCGTAAAGGGACTTGACAATGAGCAGTTCTTC. Residues: CASSRTVKGLDNEQFF. This chain joins TRBV4-3 and TRBJ2-1; weak D call: TRBD2 (6 bases). Trimming removed 4 bases from V and 5 bases from J, with 18 bases in between. CDR1 and CDR2 (germline): LGHNA, YSLEER. The CDR3 is 16 residues long.

The CDR3 sequence is CASSQEISLVNYGYTF. As DNA, the CDR3 is TGCGCCAGCAGCCAAGAAATTAGTCTAGTAAACTATGGCTACACCTTC. This chain joins TRBV4-1 and TRBJ1-2; D gene uncertain. The V gene's germline CDR1 is MGHRA and CDR2 YSYEKL. V lost 0 bases, J lost 2 bases, and 13 bases lay in between. The CDR3 length is 16 residues.

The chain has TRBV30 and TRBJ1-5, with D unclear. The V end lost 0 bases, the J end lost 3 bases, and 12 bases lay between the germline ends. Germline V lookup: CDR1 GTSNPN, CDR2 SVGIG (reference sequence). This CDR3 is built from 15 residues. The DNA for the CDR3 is TGTGCCTGGAGTGTAGATGGGCTACACAATCAGCCCCAGCATTTT. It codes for CAWSVDGLHNQPQHF.